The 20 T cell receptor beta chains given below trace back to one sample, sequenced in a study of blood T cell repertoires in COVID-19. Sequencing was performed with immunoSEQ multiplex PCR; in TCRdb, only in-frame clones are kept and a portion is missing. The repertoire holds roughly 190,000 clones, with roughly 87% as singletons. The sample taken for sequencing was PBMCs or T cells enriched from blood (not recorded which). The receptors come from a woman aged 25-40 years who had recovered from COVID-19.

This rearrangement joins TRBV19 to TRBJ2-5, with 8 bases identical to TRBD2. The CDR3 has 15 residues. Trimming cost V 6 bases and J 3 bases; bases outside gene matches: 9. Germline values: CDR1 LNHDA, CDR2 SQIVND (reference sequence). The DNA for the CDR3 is TGTGCCAGTAGCCCCGGGGGGGACAAAGAAGAGACCCAGTACTTC. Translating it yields CASSPGGDKEETQYF.

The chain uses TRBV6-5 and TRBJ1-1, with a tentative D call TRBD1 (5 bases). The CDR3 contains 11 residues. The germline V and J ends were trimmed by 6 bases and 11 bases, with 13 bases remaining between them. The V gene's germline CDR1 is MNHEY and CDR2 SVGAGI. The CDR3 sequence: CASRRGGQAFF. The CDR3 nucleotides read TGTGCCAGCAGGCGGGGGGGTCAGGCTTTCTTT.

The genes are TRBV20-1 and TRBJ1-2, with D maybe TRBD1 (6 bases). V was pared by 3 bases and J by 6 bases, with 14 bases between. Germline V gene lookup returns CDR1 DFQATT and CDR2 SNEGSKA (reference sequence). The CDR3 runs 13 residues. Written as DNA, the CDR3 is TGCAGTGCTAGTCACAGGGTGGTTGATGGCTACACCTTC. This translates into CSASHRVVDGYTF.

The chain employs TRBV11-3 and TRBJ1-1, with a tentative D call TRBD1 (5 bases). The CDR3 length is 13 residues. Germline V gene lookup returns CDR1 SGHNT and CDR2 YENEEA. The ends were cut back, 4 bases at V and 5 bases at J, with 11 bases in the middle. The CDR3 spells CASSSRQRTEAFF. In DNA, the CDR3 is TGTGCCAGCAGCTCGAGACAGCGAACTGAAGCTTTCTTT.

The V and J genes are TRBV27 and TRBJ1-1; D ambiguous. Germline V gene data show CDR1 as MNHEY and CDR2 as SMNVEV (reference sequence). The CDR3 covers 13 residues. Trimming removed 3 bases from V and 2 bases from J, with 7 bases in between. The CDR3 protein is CASSLELNTEAFF. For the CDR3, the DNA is TGTGCCAGCAGTTTGGAACTAAACACTGAAGCTTTCTTT.

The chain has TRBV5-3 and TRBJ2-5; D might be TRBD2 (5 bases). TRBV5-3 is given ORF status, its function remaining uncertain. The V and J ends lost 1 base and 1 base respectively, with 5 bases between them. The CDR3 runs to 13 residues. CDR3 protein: CARSLRGQETQYF. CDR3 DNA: TGTGCCAGAAGCTTGCGGGGCCAAGAGACCCAGTACTTC.

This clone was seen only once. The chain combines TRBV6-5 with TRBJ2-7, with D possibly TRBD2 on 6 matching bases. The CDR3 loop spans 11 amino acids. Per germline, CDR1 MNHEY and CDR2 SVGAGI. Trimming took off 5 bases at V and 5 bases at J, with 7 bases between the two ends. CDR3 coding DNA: TGTGCCAGCAGTCGGAGGGACGAGCAGTACTTC. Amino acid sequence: CASSRRDEQYF.

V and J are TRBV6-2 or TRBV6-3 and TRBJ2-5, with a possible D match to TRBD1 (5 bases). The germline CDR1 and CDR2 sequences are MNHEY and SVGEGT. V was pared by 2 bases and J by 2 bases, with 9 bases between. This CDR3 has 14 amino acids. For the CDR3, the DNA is TGTGCCAGCAGTTACCCGACAGCTCAAGAGACCCAGTACTTC. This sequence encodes CASSYPTAQETQYF.

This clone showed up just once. Here the CDR3 DNA reads TGTGCCTGGAGACCGGGCAGGGACACTGAAGCTTTCTTT. Its protein product is CAWRPGRDTEAFF. The chain has TRBV30 and TRBJ1-1; a weak D match, TRBD1 (5 bases). The germline V gene encodes CDR1 GTSNPN and CDR2 SVGIG (reference sequence). This CDR3 contains 13 residues. V was trimmed by 3 bases and J by 3 bases, leaving 11 bases between them.

This CDR3 is CASRRDREGSNEQFF. As DNA, the CDR3 is TGTGCCAGCAGACGAGACAGGGAAGGATCCAATGAGCAGTTCTTC. The rearrangement links TRBV27 to TRBJ2-1; 7 bases match TRBD1. V gave up 6 bases and J gave up 6 bases; unmatched junction bases: 11. Germline CDR1 and CDR2: MNHEY and SMNVEV (reference sequence). The CDR3 runs 15 residues.

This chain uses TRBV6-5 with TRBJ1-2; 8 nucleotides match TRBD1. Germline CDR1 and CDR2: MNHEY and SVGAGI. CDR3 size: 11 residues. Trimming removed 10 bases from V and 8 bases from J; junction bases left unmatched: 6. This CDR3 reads CATHRGRGYTF. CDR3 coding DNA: TGTGCCACCCACAGGGGGAGAGGCTACACCTTC.

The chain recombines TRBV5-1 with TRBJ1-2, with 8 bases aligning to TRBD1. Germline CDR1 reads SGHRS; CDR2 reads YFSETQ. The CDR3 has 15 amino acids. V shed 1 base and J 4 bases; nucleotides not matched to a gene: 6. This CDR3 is CASSLTGGEGYGYTF. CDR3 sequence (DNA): TGCGCCAGCAGCTTGACAGGGGGAGAGGGCTATGGCTACACCTTC.

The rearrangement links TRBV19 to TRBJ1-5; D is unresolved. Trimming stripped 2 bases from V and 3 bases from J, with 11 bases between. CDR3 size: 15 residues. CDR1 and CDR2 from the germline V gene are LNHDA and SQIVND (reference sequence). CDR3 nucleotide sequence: TGTGCCAGTAGTATATTAGAGAGGGCCAATCAGCCCCAGCATTTT. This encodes CASSILERANQPQHF.

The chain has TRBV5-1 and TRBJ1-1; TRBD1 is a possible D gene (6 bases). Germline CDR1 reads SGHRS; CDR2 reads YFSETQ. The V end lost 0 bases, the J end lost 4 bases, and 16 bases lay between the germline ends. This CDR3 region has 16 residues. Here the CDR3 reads CASSLEAAGELTEAFF. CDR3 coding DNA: TGCGCCAGCAGCTTGGAGGCTGCAGGGGAACTCACTGAAGCTTTCTTT. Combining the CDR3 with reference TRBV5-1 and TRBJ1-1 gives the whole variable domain KAGVTQTPRYLIKTRGQQVTLSCSPISGHRSVSWYQQTPGQGLQFLFEYFSETQRNKGNFPGRFSGRQFSNSRSEMNVSTLELGDSALYLCASSLEAAGELTEAFFGQGTRLTVV.

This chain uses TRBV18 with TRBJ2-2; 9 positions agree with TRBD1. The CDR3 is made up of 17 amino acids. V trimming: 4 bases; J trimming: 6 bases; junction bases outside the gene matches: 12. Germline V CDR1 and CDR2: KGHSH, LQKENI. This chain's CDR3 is CASSRGTGIPLAGELFF. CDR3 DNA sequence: TGTGCCAGCTCACGCGGGACAGGGATTCCCCTTGCCGGGGAGCTGTTTTTT.

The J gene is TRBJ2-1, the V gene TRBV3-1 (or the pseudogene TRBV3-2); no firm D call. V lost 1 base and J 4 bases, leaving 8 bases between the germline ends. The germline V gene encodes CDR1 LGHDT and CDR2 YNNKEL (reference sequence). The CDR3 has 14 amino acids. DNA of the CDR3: TGTGCCAGCAGCCAAGGTGGCAGATACAATGAGCAGTTCTTC. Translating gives CASSQGGRYNEQFF.

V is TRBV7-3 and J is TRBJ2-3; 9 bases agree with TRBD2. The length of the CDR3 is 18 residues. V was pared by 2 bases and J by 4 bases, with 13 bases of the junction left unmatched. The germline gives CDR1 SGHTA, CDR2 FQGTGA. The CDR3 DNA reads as TGTGCCAGCAGCTTACGACCCTATTTAGCGGGAGCTTCAGATACGCAGTATTTT. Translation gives CASSLRPYLAGASDTQYF.

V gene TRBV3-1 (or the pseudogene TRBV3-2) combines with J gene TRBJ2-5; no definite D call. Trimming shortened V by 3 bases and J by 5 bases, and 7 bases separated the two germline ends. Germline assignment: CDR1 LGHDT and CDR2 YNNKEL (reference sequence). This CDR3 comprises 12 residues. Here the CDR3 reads CASSHPRETQYF. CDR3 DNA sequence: TGTGCCAGCAGCCACCCCAGGGAGACCCAGTACTTC.

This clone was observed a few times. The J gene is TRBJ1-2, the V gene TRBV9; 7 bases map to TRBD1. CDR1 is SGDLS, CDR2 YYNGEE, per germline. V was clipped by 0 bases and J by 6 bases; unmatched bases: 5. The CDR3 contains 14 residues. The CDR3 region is CASSVGRQGDGYTF. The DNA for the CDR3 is TGTGCCAGCAGCGTAGGTCGGCAGGGGGATGGCTACACCTTC. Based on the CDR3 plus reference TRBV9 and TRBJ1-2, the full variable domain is DSGVTQTPKHLITATGQRVTLRCSPRSGDLSVYWYQQSLDQGLQFLIQYYNGEERAKGNILERFSAQQFPDLHSELNLSSLELGDSALYFCASSVGRQGDGYTFGSGTRLTVV.

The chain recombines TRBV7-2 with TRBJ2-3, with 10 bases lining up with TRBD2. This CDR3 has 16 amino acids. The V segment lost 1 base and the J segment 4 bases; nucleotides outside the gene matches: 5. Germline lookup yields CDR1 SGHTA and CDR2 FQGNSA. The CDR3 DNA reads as TGTGCCAGCAGCTTAGAGGGACTAGCGTGGGCAGATACGCAGTATTTT. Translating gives CASSLEGLAWADTQYF.